This TCR beta chain stems from a study of T cells in Graves' hyperthyroidism and ophthalmopathy. Clinical symptoms, serum thyroxine and TRAb, thyroid ultrasound and orbital computed tomography were used for the diagnoses. Amplified TCR beta CDR3 regions came from RNA transcripts. HTBI primers were the set used in a first-round RT-PCR of the TCR CDR3. TCRdb ran MiXCR on the multiplex PCR reads and lists one entry per CDR3 protein. This repertoire shows roughly 700,000 distinct CDR3 sequences, roughly 17% found once; its top ten account for around 15%. Sample: blood. This receptor was taken from a middle-aged man with Graves' hyperthyroidism.

CDR3 sequence reads: CASMILGGGPKETQYF. CDR3 DNA: TGTGCCAGCATGATTCTAGGGGGAGGGCCAAAAGAGACCCAGTACTTC. The rearrangement joins TRBV13 to TRBJ2-5, with TRBD2 as a possible D gene (7 bases). With 7 bases removed from V and 3 bases from J, the gap between germline ends came to 21 bases. This CDR3 has 16 amino acids. The germline gives CDR1 PRHDT, CDR2 FYEKMQ (reference sequence).